In its sample, the clone carrying this T cell receptor (beta chain) was seen once. As yet, its antigen is unknown. The CDR3 contains 19 residues. This table comes from immunoSEQ multiplex PCR, and its TCRdb copy is limited to in-frame clones, with some not included. The data contain roughly 35,000 clones, about 85% of them seen just once; the ten biggest clones take up around 2.9%. This entry belongs to a study of lymphopenia after photon versus proton radiotherapy. General study points: A bigger post-nadir fall in TCR diversity correlated inversely with survival time in deceased patients.

The genes are TRBV1 and TRBJ2-2; the table's D call, TRBD2, has no DNA check behind it. TRBV1 counts as a pseudogene. This TCR was sampled from a middle-aged man with gastric cancer. The specimen was peripheral blood, collected from a patient treated with photon-based radiotherapy. CDR3 DNA sequence: TGCACCAGCAGCCAAGCCCTTCGAGGCTCCGAACCGAACACCGGGGAGCTGTTTTTT. Translated: CTSSQALRGSEPNTGELFF.